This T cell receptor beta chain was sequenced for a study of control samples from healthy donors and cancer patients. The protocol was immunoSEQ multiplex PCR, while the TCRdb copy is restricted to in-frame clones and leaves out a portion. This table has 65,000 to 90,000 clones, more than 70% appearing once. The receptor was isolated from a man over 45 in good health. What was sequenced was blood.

The CDR3 is CAISEVRGRAGVTDTQYF. CDR3 DNA: TGTGCCATCAGTGAAGTAAGGGGGAGGGCCGGTGTGACAGATACGCAGTATTTT. This chain links TRBV10-3 with TRBJ2-3; tentatively, D is TRBD2 (7 bases). The CDR3 is made up of 18 amino acids. V lost 3 bases to trimming and J lost 3 bases, with 22 bases between them. Germline V gives CDR1 ENHRY, CDR2 SYGVKD.